What follows is one T cell receptor (beta chain) and its context. The antigen is unknown. This specimen comes from a study of cytomegalovirus exposure and HLA in healthy donors. Study details: One earlier analysis, a look at 180 million or so T cells, found some 100 million unique TCR beta sequences. Study-wide findings and caveats: Earlier analysis yielded a pattern in which most TCR beta V segments were productive about 90% or about 30% of the time. Reportedly, a later analysis found an Asian-associated ancestry cluster had fewer N-insertions than the roughly 700-donor mean. Follow-up analysis later connected one missense variant in DCLRE1C with trimming of TCR beta V- and J-genes.

The PCR contained 60 Vbeta and 13 Jbeta primers. Profiling relied on immunoSEQ multiplex PCR, and the TCRdb table lists in-frame clones only, not all of them. The sample has roughly 110,000 clones; under 80% are singletons. CDR1 is SGHTA and CDR2 is FQGTGA in the germline V gene. Trimming shortened V by 2 bases and J by 6 bases, and 19 bases separated the two germline ends. The CDR3 is 16 amino acids. Material: PBMCs. J is TRBJ2-5 and V is TRBV7-3, with a weak D call TRBD2 (6 bases). The source is a man aged 55 to 70 in good health and CMV-seronegative. The DNA for the CDR3 is TGTGCCAGCAGCTTACCCGAGGTAGCTGCGGGGCAGACCCAGTACTTC. This gives the protein CASSLPEVAAGQTQYF.